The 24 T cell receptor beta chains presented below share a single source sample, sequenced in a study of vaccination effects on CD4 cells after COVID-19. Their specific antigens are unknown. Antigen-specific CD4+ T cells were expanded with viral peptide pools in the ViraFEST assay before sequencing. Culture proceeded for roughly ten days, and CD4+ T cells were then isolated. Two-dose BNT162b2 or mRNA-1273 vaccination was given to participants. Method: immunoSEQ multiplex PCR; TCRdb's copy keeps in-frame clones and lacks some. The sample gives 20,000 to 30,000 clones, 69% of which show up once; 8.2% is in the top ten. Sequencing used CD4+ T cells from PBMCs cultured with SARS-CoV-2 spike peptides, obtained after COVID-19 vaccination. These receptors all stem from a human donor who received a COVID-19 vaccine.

CDR3 protein: CASSLADTGELFF. In DNA form, the CDR3 reads TGCGCCAGCAGCTTGGCCGACACCGGGGAGCTGTTTTTT. V and J are TRBV5-1 and TRBJ2-2; no definite D call. Germline V lookup: CDR1 SGHRS, CDR2 YFSETQ. The V and J ends lost 0 bases and 3 bases respectively, with 3 bases between them. The CDR3 covers 13 residues.

CDR3 sequence reads: CASSRGPGLAGGPRNEQFF. The CDR3 nucleotides are TGTGCCAGCAGCCGGGGGCCGGGACTAGCGGGAGGGCCCAGGAATGAGCAGTTCTTC. The V gene is TRBV5-5, the J gene TRBJ2-1; the match to TRBD2 covers 16 bases. The CDR3 contains 19 residues. Germline CDR1 is SGHKS and CDR2 is YYEKEE (reference sequence). V gave up 4 bases and J gave up 7 bases; unmatched junction bases: 14. The complete variable domain, with remaining parts taken from reference TRBV5-5 and TRBJ2-1, reads DAGVTQSPTHLIKTRGQQVTLRCSPISGHKSVSWYQQVLGQGPQFIFQYYEKEERGRGNFPDRFSARQFPNYSSELNVNALLLGDSALYLCASSRGPGLAGGPRNEQFFGPGTRLTVL.

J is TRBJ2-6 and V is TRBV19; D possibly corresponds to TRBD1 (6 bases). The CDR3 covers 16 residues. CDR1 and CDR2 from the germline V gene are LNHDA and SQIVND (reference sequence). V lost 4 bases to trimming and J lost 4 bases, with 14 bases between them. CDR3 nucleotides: TGTGCCAGTAGTACTTCAGGGGTTTCAGGGGCCAACGTCCTGACTTTC. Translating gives CASSTSGVSGANVLTF.

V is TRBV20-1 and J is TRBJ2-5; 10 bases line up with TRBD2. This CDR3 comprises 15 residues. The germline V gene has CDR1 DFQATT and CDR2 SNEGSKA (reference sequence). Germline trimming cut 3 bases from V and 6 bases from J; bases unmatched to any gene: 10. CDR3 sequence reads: CSASLGLAGVKTQYF. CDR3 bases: TGCAGTGCTAGTCTTGGCCTAGCGGGGGTAAAGACCCAGTACTTC.

CDR3 DNA sequence: TGTGCCAGCAGCTTCCCTGGGCTAGCGGGAGTAGATACGCAGTATTTT. Translation gives CASSFPGLAGVDTQYF. The chain joins TRBV7-8 to TRBJ2-3; 10 nucleotides line up with TRBD2. Germline V CDR1 and CDR2: SGHVS, FQNEAQ. With V trimmed by 3 bases and J by 5 bases, 8 bases remained unmatched. The CDR3 is made up of 16 amino acids.

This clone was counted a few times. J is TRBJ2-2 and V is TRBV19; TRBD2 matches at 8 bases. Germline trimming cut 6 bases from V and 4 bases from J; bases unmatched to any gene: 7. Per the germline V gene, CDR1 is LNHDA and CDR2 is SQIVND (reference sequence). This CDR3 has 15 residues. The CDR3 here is CASRVSGRVTGELFF. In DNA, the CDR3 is TGTGCCAGTAGAGTGAGCGGGAGAGTCACCGGGGAGCTGTTTTTT.

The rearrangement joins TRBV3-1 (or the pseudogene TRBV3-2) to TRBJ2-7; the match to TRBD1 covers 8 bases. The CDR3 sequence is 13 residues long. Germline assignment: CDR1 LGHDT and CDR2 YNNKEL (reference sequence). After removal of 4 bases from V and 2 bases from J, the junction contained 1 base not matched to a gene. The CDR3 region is CASSRQGPYEQYF. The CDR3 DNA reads TGTGCCAGCAGCCGACAGGGGCCCTACGAGCAGTACTTC.

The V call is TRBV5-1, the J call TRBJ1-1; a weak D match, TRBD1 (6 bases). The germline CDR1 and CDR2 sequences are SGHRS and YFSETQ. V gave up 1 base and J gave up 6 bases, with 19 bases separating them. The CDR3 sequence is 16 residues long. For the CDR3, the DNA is TGCGCCAGCAGCTTGCACGTTGGGACATCAGGCGCTGAAGCTTTCTTT. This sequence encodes CASSLHVGTSGAEAFF.

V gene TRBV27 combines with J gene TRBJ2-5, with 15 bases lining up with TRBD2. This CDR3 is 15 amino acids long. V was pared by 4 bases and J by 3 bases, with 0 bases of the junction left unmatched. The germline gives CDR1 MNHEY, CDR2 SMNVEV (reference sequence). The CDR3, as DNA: TGTGCCAGCAGTTGGACTAGCGGGGGGGAAGAGACCCAGTACTTC. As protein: CASSWTSGGEETQYF.

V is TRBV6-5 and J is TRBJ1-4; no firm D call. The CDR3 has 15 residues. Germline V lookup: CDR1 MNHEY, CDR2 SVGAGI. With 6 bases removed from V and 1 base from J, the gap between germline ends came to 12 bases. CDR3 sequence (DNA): TGTGCCAGCAGCTGGGGTGACCGAACTAATGAAAAACTGTTTTTT. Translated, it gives CASSWGDRTNEKLFF.

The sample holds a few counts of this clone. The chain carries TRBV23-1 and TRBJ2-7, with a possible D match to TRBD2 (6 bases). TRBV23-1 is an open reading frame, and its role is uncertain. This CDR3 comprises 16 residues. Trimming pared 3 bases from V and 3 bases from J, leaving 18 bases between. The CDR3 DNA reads TGCGCCAGCAGTCATCCTAGCGCCATCGTACTCTACGAGCAGTACTTC. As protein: CASSHPSAIVLYEQYF.

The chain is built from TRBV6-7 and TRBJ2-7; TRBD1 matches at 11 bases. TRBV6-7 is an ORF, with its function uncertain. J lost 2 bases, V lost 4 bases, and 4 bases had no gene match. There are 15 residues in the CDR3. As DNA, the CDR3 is TGTGCCAGCAGTTGCCGGGACAGGGGGACCTACGAGCAGTACTTC. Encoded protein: CASSCRDRGTYEQYF.

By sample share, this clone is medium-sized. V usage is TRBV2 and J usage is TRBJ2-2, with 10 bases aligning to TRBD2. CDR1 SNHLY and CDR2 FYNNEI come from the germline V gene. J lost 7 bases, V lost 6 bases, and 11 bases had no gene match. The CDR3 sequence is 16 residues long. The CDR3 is CASRPSAGGWFGELFF. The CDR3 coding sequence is TGTGCCAGCAGGCCCTCAGCGGGGGGGTGGTTCGGGGAGCTGTTTTTT.

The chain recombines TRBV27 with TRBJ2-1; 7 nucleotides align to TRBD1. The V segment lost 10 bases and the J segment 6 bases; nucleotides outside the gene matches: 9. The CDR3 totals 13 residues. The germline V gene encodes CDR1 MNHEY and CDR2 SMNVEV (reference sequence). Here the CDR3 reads CATLRQGRNEQFF. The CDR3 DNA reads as TGTGCCACCCTTCGACAGGGACGCAATGAGCAGTTCTTC.

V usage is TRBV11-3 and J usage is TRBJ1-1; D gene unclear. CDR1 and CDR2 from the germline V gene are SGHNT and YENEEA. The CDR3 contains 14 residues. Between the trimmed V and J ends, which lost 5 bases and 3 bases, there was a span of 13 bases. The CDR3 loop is CASSLREGDTEAFF. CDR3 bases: TGTGCCAGCAGCCTCCGGGAGGGCGACACTGAAGCTTTCTTT.

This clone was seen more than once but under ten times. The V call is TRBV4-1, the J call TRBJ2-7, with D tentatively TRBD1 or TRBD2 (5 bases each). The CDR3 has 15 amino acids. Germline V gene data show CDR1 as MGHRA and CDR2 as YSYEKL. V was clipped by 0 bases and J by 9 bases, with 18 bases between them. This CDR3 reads CASSQDGQGPRGQYF. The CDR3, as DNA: TGCGCCAGCAGCCAAGATGGGCAGGGACCCCGGGGGCAGTACTTC.

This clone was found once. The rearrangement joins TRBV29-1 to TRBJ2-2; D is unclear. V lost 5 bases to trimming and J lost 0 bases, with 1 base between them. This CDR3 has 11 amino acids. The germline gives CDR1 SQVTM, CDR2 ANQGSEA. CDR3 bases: TGCAGCGTTTCGAACACCGGGGAGCTGTTTTTT. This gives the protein CSVSNTGELFF.

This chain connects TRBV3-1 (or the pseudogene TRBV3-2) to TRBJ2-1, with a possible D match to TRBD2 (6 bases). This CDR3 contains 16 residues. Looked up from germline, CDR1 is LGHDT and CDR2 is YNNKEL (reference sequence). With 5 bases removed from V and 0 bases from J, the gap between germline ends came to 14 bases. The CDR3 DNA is TGTGCCAGCAGCAAACAAGCGGGTCGCTCCTACAATGAGCAGTTCTTC. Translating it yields CASSKQAGRSYNEQFF.

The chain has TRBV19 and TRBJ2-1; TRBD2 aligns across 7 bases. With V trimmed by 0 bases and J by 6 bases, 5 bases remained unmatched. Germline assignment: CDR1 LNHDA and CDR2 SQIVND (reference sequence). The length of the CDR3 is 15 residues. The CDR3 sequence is CASSIEGREPNEQFF. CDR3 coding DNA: TGTGCCAGTAGTATAGAGGGGCGGGAGCCCAATGAGCAGTTCTTC.

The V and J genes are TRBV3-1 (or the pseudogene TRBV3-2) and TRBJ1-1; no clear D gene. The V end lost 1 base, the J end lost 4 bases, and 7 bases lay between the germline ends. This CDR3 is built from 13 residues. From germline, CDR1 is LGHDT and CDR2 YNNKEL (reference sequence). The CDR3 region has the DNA TGTGCCAGCAGCCAAGTGGCGGGCACTGAAGCTTTCTTT. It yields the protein CASSQVAGTEAFF.

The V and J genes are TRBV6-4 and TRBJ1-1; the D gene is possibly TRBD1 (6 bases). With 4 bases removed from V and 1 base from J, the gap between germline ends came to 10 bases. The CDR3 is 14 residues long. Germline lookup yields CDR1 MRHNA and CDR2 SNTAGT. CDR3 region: CASSAGAENTEAFF. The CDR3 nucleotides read TGTGCCAGCAGTGCGGGGGCAGAGAACACTGAAGCTTTCTTT.

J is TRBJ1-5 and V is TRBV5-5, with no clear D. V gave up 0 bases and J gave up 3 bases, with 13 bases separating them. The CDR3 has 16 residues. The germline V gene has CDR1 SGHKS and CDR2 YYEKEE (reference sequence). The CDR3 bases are TGTGCCAGCAGCTTGGTAGAGGGCCGGGTCAATCAGCCCCAGCATTTT. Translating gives CASSLVEGRVNQPQHF.

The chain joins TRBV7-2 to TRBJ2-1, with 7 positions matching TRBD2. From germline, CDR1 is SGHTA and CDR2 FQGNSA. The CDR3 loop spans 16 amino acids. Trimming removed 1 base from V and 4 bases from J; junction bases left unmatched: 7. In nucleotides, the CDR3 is TGTGCCAGCAGCTTAGTTCCCGGGGGGATGTACAATGAGCAGTTCTTC. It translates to CASSLVPGGMYNEQFF.

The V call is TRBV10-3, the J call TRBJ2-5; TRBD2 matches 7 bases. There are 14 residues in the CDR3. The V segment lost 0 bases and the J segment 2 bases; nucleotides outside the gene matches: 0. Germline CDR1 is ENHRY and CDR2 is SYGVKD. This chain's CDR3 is CAISESGGQETQYF. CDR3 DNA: TGTGCCATCAGTGAGTCGGGGGGGCAAGAGACCCAGTACTTC.